These 17 T cell receptor beta chains originate from one sample sequenced in a study of blood T cells in healthy people across ages. A second PCR of roughly 7 to 11 cycles used a sample-barcoded 5' primer and a J-beta primer mix. TCRdb independently ran MiXCR on the 5' RACE reads; one entry per CDR3 protein. Counted here are about 1.5 million distinct CDR3 sequences, less than 45% occurring once; the ten biggest clones make up less than 5%. The material sequenced was blood. The receptors come from a woman in her late teens or twenties in good health.

Turning to this clonotype: A much larger clone lies one base from this, so it may be a read error. The V gene is TRBV3-1, the J gene TRBJ1-1, with 9 bases that match TRBD1. This CDR3 contains 14 residues. Germline loops: CDR1 LGHDT, CDR2 YNNKEL (reference sequence). CDR3 loop: CASSLTGGATETFF. The CDR3 DNA reads as TGTGCCAGCAGCCTAACAGGGGGCGCCACTGAAACTTTCTTT. The variable domain in full, completed from reference TRBV3-1 and TRBJ1-1, reads DTAVSQTPKYLVTQMGNDKSIKCEQNLGHDTMYWYKQDSKKFLKIMFSYNNKELIINETVPNRFSPKSPDKAHLNLHINSLELGDSAVYFCASSLTGGATETFFGQGTRLTVV.

This rearrangement joins TRBV5-1 to TRBJ2-1; 7 positions agree with TRBD2. V was pared by 2 bases and J by 6 bases, with 14 bases of the junction left unmatched. There are 17 residues in the CDR3. Germline CDR1 and CDR2: SGHRS and YFSETQ. The CDR3 reads CASSLRASGGRGNEQFF. The CDR3 DNA reads TGCGCCAGCAGCTTAAGGGCCTCCGGGGGGAGGGGCAATGAGCAGTTCTTC.

The chain employs TRBV7-6 and TRBJ2-4, with D perhaps TRBD1 or TRBD2 (6 bases each). This CDR3 contains 14 residues. The V end was cut by 1 base, the J end by 9 bases, with 13 bases between. Germline V CDR1 and CDR2: SGHVS, FNYEAQ. As DNA, the CDR3 is TGTGCCAGCAGCTTAGGTACGGGGGCAGCCATTCAGTACTTC. It translates to CASSLGTGAAIQYF.

This clonotype occurred a few times. The V and J genes are TRBV20-1 and TRBJ2-1; 10 bases are shared with TRBD2. Germline V gives CDR1 DFQATT, CDR2 SNEGSKA (reference sequence). With V trimmed by 1 base and J by 3 bases, 6 bases remained unmatched. The CDR3 is 16 residues long. Written as DNA, the CDR3 is TGCAGTGCTAGAGTGGCTAGCGGGGGTATCTACAATGAGCAGTTCTTC. This codes for CSARVASGGIYNEQFF.

V gene TRBV7-9 combines with J gene TRBJ2-1; 12 bases align to TRBD2. Germline CDR1 and CDR2: SEHNR and FQNEAQ (reference sequence). The CDR3 sequence is 16 residues long. After removal of 5 bases from V and 9 bases from J, the junction contained 11 bases not matched to a gene. The CDR3 DNA is TGTGCCAGCAGCCCCCGACTAGCGGGAGCACAACTTGAGCAGTTCTTC. Residues: CASSPRLAGAQLEQFF. The full variable domain, rest sourced from reference TRBV7-9 and TRBJ2-1, is DTGVSQNPRHKITKRGQNVTFRCDPISEHNRLYWYRQTLGQGPEFLTYFQNEAQLEKSRLLSDRFSAERPKGSFSTLEIQRTEQGDSAMYLCASSPRLAGAQLEQFFGPGTRLTVL.

There are a few counts of this clonotype. The genes are TRBV28 and TRBJ2-3, with a weak D call TRBD2 (5 bases). The CDR3 contains 16 residues. Trimming shortened V by 6 bases and J by 5 bases, and 21 bases separated the two germline ends. In germline, CDR1 is MDHEN, CDR2 SYDVKM. This CDR3 is CASSLRSGSMLDTQYF. For the CDR3, the DNA is TGTGCCAGCAGCCTGAGGAGTGGGAGTATGTTAGATACGCAGTATTTT.

The chain carries TRBV7-9 and TRBJ2-4; D is possibly TRBD2 (6 bases). Deletions cut 4 bases from V and 3 bases from J, with 10 bases between. Looked up from germline, CDR1 is SEHNR and CDR2 is FQNEAQ (reference sequence). The CDR3 runs to 14 residues. The CDR3 region is CASSSGLYKNIQYF. The CDR3 DNA is TGTGCCAGCAGCTCGGGACTGTACAAAAACATTCAGTACTTC.

In its sample, this clonotype was seen once. The CDR3 bases are TGTGCCAGCAGTTACCGACAGCCAGGCGACACTGAAGCTTTCTTT. Protein product: CASSYRQPGDTEAFF. V gene TRBV6-2 or TRBV6-3 combines with J gene TRBJ1-1, with TRBD1 as a possible D gene (5 bases). This CDR3 comprises 15 residues. Germline V gene sequence: CDR1 MNHEY, CDR2 SVGEGT. The V end lost 2 bases, the J end lost 3 bases, and 13 bases lay between the germline ends.

This clonotype was detected a few times. This rearrangement joins TRBV4-2 to TRBJ2-5, with 9 bases matching TRBD1. TRBJ2-7 matches the DNA end more closely, so the J call is doubtful. Germline lookup yields CDR1 LGHNA and CDR2 YNFKEQ. This CDR3 is 16 amino acids long. This chain's CDR3 is CASSQVTGGVHNEQYF. CDR3 in DNA: TGTGCCAGCAGCCAGGTTACAGGGGGCGTCCATAACGAGCAGTACTTC.

About this clonotype: This sequence may be a read error, since a much larger clone differs from it by one base. The chain carries TRBV28 and TRBJ2-1; no reliable D call. The V and J ends lost 5 bases and 6 bases respectively, with 2 bases between them. This CDR3 is 10 amino acids long. Germline V CDR1 and CDR2: MDHEN, SYDVKM. The CDR3, as DNA: TGTGCCAGCAGTATCAATGAGCAGTTCTTC. As protein: CASSINEQFF.

Points on this clonotype: This may come from a read error, since a much larger clone is one base off. The CDR3, as DNA: TGCAGCGTTGCCGCTCCTTGGGATGAGCAGTTCTTC. Amino acid sequence: CSVAAPWDEQFF. The rearrangement uses TRBV29-1 and TRBJ2-1; no clear D. With 4 bases removed from V and 8 bases from J, the gap between germline ends came to 12 bases. The CDR3 sequence is 12 residues long. Germline V gives CDR1 SQVTM, CDR2 ANQGSEA.

The table lists this clonotype with many counts. The rearrangement uses TRBV6-2 or TRBV6-3 and TRBJ2-7; the D is unclear. This CDR3 is built from 12 residues. Per germline, CDR1 MNHEY and CDR2 SVGEGT. The V gene lost 2 bases and the J gene lost 6 bases, with 8 bases spanning the gap. Written as DNA, the CDR3 is TGTGCCAGCAGTTACATCGGGTCCGAGCAGTACTTC. This sequence encodes CASSYIGSEQYF.

The chain carries TRBV6-5 and TRBJ2-3; possible D gene TRBD1, 6 bases. V was clipped by 5 bases and J by 2 bases, with 17 bases between them. Germline CDR1 and CDR2: MNHEY and SVGAGI. This CDR3 has 16 residues. CDR3: CASSPVSGAYTDTQYF. DNA for the CDR3: TGTGCCAGCAGTCCAGTTTCAGGGGCCTACACAGATACGCAGTATTTT.

V and J are TRBV7-2 and TRBJ1-2, with D perhaps TRBD1 (5 bases). Germline CDR1 SGHTA, CDR2 FQGNSA. Trimming stripped 8 bases from V and 4 bases from J, with 11 bases between. The CDR3 runs to 12 residues. CDR3 DNA sequence: TGTGCCAGCCTGGGGGGAAGCTATGGCTACACCTTC. As protein: CASLGGSYGYTF.

This clonotype has only a few counts. The chain recombines TRBV20-1 with TRBJ2-2; tentatively, D is TRBD2 (5 bases). The germline CDR1 and CDR2 sequences are DFQATT and SNEGSKA (reference sequence). The CDR3 totals 15 residues. V was cut by 0 bases and J by 5 bases, with 13 bases left in between. The CDR3 is CSARDPASLTGELFF. In DNA, the CDR3 is TGCAGTGCTAGAGATCCGGCTAGCCTAACCGGGGAGCTGTTTTTT.

This chain joins TRBV5-1 and TRBJ2-5, with D unresolved. Germline V gives CDR1 SGHRS, CDR2 YFSETQ. Trimming left V 2 bases short and J 6 bases short, with 5 bases between. This CDR3 is built from 11 residues. Here the CDR3 DNA reads TGCGCCAGCAGCTTTGCAAAGACCCAGTACTTC. Residues: CASSFAKTQYF.

The gene calls are TRBV20-1 and TRBJ2-1, with a tentative D call TRBD2 (6 bases). The CDR3 is 14 residues long. V was cut by 7 bases and J by 4 bases, with 17 bases left in between. Germline V gene data show CDR1 as DFQATT and CDR2 as SNEGSKA (reference sequence). CDR3 in DNA: TGCAGTGGAGTCCCCGGGCGGGATTACAATGAGCAGTTCTTC. This encodes CSGVPGRDYNEQFF.